This paragraph reports one T cell receptor (beta chain). This clonotype has at least ten counts. There is no known antigen for this receptor. No clone much larger than this one lies a single base away; base qualities are absent. The junction shows trimming of 2 bases on V and 4 bases on J, plus 15 bases between the germline ends. Taken from the germline V gene, the CDR1 and CDR2 loops are MNHEY and SVGAGI. The CDR3 goes from the cysteine to the phenylalanine over 16 residues. Only the CDR3 DNA stays, 48 bases, in frame from base 1. Per the publication, the time point label means: longitudinal time-point 3. For the unsorted PBMC libraries, 2 million PBMCs were stored in RNAlater at -80 degrees C until RNA extraction and were used to generate the libraries. Multiple sclerosis patients were enrolled in a US clinical protocol under which disease progression was evaluated by magnetic resonance imaging. Peripheral blood underwent Ficoll-Hypaque density gradient centrifugation to isolate PBMCs, which were then cryopreserved in liquid nitrogen.

cDNA synthesis used template-switch 5'RACE with a primer carrying a 10-nucleotide random unique molecular identifier tagging each TCR transcript. Over 190 million TCR-beta sequences, covering 15-18 subjects, were produced in each sequencing run. The RNeasy kit was used to extract total RNA. The KAPA Real-time Library Amplification kit was used to amplify TCR-beta VDJ regions with primers targeting the TCR constant region and the 5'RACE anchor. Sample indexes and Illumina adaptors were added in a first PCR, and a second PCR then increased library yield. After purification with Ampure beads, the TCR product of roughly 650 bp was size-selected on a 2% E-gel SizeSelection system. Before pooling, library quality was checked on a Bioanalyzer, concentration was measured with Qubit, and libraries were quantified with the Kapa Library Quantification kit. Paired-end 2 x 150 bp sequencing of the libraries was performed on an Illumina HiSeq 2500. To increase sequence diversity, roughly 25-31% phiX was spiked into each library pool. As for the authors' bioinformatics: The quality-filtered reads were processed with the UMI-based MiGEC pipeline, whose error correction step removed more than 80% of the raw TCR sequences. IMGT germline references were used for aligning VDJ genes, and each clonotype was defined as a unique CDR3 amino acid sequence together with its V-J genes. Clonal expansion, Shannon diversity and CDR3 relatedness were evaluated with VDJtools (CalcPairwiseDistances, ClusterSamples), while phylogenetic trees were built in CLCbio workbench. A clone was classed as expanded if it had 8 or more unique UMIs, a cutoff based on coefficient-of-variation modelling across technical triplicates. TCRdb cleaned the public reads at Q25 with fastp, built clones with MiXCR and kept in-frame beta chains. When rows share a CDR3 protein, they turn into one entry using the most common DNA and genes. It is TCRdb's table, rather than the study itself, that gives the V and J calls and clone size. Within this sample are approximately 80,000 distinct CDR3 sequences, with around 4% of them counted one time only. The ten largest clonotypes hold 5.7% of the sample.

These data originate in a study of neurological immune-mediated disorders (dated by TCRdb to the late 2010s). Notes on the research overall: Among the approximately 34 multiple sclerosis patients, relapsing-remitting MS was present in 31 and secondary progressive MS was present in 3. Peripheral blood TCR-beta repertoires from patients with HTLV-I-associated myelopathy (HAM/TSP), patients with multiple sclerosis, and healthy controls were compared in the study using UMI-based sequencing. Longitudinal samples, technical triplicates and paired sorted CD4+ and CD8+ T-cell subsets, alongside PBMC samples, were included among the 106 TCR-beta libraries. Longitudinal HAM/TSP and healthy donors had 3 time-points each (about 3-45 month intervals). Of the 65 to 70 subjects in the cohort, some 14 were HAM/TSP patients, roughly 35 were multiple sclerosis patients, and about 20 were healthy controls. Study-wide findings and limitations: Across subjects, expanded clones never shared an identical CDR3 amino acid sequence, which suggests that the TCR-beta repertoires in every group were private. In phylogenetic analysis, the repertoires of 18 of 34 MS patients grouped into a cluster of related CDR3 sequences, which suggests a possible signature at the repertoire level. TCR clonal expansion was highest in HAM/TSP patients and lowest in MS patients, with MS patients falling below even healthy controls. The MS cluster was not associated with any clinical or MRI features, and the authors stated that larger cohorts are needed.

The source of this sequence is an older woman with multiple sclerosis. The specimen was PBMCs. Recombination connected TRBV6-5 to TRBJ2-1; the best D guess is TRBD1, with 6 bases matching. The CDR3 has the sequence CASSYRTVLRYNEQFF. The bases are TGTGCCAGCAGTTACCGGACAGTCCTGAGATACAATGAGCAGTTCTTC.